This T cell receptor beta chain derives from a study of cytomegalovirus exposure and HLA in healthy donors. General study results and limits: Common viral pathogens were later found to be apparently linked to several of the most significant clusters.

Points on this clone: Its antigen is as yet unknown.

With 60 Vbeta and 13 Jbeta primers, the PCR was carried out. Produced via immunoSEQ multiplex PCR; TCRdb's table is partial and in-frame only. Of a few hundred thousand clones in the sample, about 78% are singletons; the top ten hold less than 3.5%. Germline CDR1 and CDR2: MDHEN and SYDVKM. V gave up 3 bases and J gave up 6 bases; unmatched junction bases: 5. The CDR3 runs to 15 residues. This sequence was found in a woman aged 25 to 45 in good health and CMV-seronegative. The chain uses TRBV28 and TRBJ2-2; 9 positions agree with TRBD2. Sequencing input: PBMCs. The CDR3 here is CASSFPRTSAGELFF. CDR3 bases: TGTGCCAGCAGTTTCCCCCGGACTAGCGCCGGGGAGCTGTTTTTT. Based on the CDR3 plus reference TRBV28 and TRBJ2-2, the full variable domain is DVKVTQSSRYLVKRTGEKVFLECVQDMDHENMFWYRQDPGLGLRLIYFSYDVKMKEKGDIPEGYSVSREKKERFSLILESASTNQTSMYLCASSFPRTSAGELFFGEGSRLTVL.